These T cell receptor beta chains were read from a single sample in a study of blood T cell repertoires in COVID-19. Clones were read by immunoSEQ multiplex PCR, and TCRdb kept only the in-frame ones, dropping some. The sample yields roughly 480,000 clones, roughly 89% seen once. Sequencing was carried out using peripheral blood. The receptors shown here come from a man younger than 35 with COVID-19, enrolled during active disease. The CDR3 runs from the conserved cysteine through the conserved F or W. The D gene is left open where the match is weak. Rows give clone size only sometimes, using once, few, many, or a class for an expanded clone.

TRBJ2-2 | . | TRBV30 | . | CAWSNRANTGELFF | TGTGCCTGGAGTAACAGGGCGAACACCGGGGAGCTGTTTTTT
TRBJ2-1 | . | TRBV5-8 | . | CASSTGTGSSYNEQFF | TGTGCCAGCAGCACCGGGACTGGAAGCTCCTACAATGAGCAGTTCTTC
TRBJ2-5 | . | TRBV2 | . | CASSGYGQYQETQYF | TGTGCCAGCAGTGGTTATGGGCAGTACCAAGAGACCCAGTACTTC
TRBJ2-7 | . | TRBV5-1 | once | CASSLGTSFSYEQYF | TGCGCCAGCAGTTTGGGGACTTCTTTCTCCTACGAGCAGTACTTC
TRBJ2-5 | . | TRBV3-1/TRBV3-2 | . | CASSHAQGSETQYF | TGTGCCAGCAGCCATGCACAGGGATCTGAGACCCAGTACTTC
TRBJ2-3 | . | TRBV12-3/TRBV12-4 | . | CASSYRGTDTQYF | TGTGCCAGCAGTTACAGGGGCACAGATACGCAGTATTTT
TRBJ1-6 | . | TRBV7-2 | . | CASSLDPHNSSLHF | TGTGCCAGCAGCTTAGATCCACATAATTCATCCCTCCACTTT
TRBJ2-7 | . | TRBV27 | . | CASSSDRYSYEQYF | TGTGCCAGCAGTTCGGACAGATACTCCTACGAGCAGTACTTC
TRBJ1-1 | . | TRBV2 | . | CASTPRGGNEAFF | TGTGCCAGCACCCCAAGGGGCGGTAATGAAGCTTTCTTT
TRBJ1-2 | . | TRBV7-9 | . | CASSLGSGNYGYTF | TGTGCCAGCAGCTTAGGATCAGGGAATTATGGCTACACCTTC
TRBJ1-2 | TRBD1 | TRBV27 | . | CASSLGADRGWRGYTF | TGTGCCAGCAGTTTAGGGGCGGACAGGGGGTGGAGAGGCTACACCTTC
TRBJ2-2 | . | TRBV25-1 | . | CASSRQNTGELFF | TGTGCCAGCAGCCGACAGAACACCGGGGAGCTGTTTTTT
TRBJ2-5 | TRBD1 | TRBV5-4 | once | CASSLGTGGAEETQYF | TGTGCCAGCAGCCTAGGGACAGGGGGCGCGGAAGAGACCCAGTACTTC
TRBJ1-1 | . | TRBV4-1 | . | CASSQDSGFEAFF | TGCGCCAGCAGCCAAGATTCAGGCTTTGAAGCTTTCTTT
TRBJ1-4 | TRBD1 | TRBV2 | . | CASLRDSRNEKLFF | TGTGCCAGCCTCAGGGACAGTAGAAATGAAAAACTGTTTTTT
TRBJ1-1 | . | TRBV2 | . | CASRRGTEAFF | TGTGCCAGCCGGAGGGGTACTGAAGCTTTCTTT
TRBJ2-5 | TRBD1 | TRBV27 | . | CASSSGTGAVQETQYF | TGTGCCAGCAGTTCCGGGACAGGGGCCGTCCAAGAGACCCAGTACTTC
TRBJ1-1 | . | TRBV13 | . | CASSFYGQVEAFF | TGTGCCAGCAGCTTTTATGGACAAGTTGAAGCTTTCTTT
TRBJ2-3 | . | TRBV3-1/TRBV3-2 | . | CASSPSTDTQYF | TGTGCCAGCAGTCCTTCCACAGATACGCAGTATTTT
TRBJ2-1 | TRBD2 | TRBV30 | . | CAWALGEGGRNNEQFF | TGTGCCTGGGCCCTCGGGGAGGGCGGGAGGAACAATGAGCAGTTCTTC
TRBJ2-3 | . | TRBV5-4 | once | CASSLWATDTQYF | TGTGCCAGCAGCTTGTGGGCCACAGATACGCAGTATTTT
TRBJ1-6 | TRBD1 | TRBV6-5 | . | CASSSGTATDSPLHF | TGTGCCAGCAGCTCCGGGACAGCGACTGATTCACCCCTCCACTTT
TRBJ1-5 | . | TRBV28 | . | CASSPLGQPQHF | TGTGCCAGCAGTCCACTTGGTCAGCCCCAGCATTTT
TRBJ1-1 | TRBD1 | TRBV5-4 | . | CASSSPDREAEAFF | TGTGCCAGCAGCTCCCCCGACAGGGAGGCTGAAGCTTTCTTT
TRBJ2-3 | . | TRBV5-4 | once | CASSYYTDTQYF | TGTGCCAGCAGCTATTACACAGATACGCAGTATTTT
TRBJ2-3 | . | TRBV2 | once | CASSIRGLSTDTQYF | TGTGCCAGCAGTATAAGGGGCCTTAGCACAGATACGCAGTATTTT
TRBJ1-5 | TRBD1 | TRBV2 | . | CASRATGGGQPQHF | TGTGCCAGCAGGGCTACAGGGGGTGGTCAGCCCCAGCATTTT